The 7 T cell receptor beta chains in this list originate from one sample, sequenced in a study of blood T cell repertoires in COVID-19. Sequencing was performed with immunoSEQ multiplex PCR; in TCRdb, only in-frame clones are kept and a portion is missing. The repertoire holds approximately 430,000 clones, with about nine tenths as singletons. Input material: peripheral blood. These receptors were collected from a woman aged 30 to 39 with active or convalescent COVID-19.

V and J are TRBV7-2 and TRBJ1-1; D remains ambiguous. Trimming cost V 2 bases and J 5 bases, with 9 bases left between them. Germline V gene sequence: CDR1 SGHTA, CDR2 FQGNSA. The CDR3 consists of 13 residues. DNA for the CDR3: TGTGCCAGCAGCTTAACGGGGAGTACTGAAGCTTTCTTT. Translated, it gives CASSLTGSTEAFF.

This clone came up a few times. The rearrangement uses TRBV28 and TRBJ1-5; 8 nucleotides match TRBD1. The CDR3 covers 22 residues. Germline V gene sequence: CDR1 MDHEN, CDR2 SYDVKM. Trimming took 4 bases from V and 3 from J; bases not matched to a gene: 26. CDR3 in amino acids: CASSSPQGASWSTFKTNQPQHF. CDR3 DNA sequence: TGTGCCAGCAGTTCCCCCCAGGGGGCAAGCTGGTCTACATTTAAGACCAATCAGCCCCAGCATTTT.

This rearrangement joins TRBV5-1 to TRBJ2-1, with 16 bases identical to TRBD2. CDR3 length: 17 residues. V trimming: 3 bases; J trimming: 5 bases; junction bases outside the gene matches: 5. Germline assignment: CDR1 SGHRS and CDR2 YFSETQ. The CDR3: CASSSGLAGGRDNEQFF. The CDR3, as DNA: TGCGCCAGCAGCTCGGGACTAGCGGGAGGGCGGGACAATGAGCAGTTCTTC. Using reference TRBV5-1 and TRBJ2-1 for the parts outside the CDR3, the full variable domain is KAGVTQTPRYLIKTRGQQVTLSCSPISGHRSVSWYQQTPGQGLQFLFEYFSETQRNKGNFPGRFSGRQFSNSRSEMNVSTLELGDSALYLCASSSGLAGGRDNEQFFGPGTRLTVL.

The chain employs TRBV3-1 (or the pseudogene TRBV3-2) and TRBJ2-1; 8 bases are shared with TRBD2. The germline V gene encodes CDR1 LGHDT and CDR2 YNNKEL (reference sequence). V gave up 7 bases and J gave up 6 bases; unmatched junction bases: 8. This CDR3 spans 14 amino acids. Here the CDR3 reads CASTLGLAGNEQFF. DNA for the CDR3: TGTGCCAGCACCCTAGGGCTAGCGGGCAATGAGCAGTTCTTC.

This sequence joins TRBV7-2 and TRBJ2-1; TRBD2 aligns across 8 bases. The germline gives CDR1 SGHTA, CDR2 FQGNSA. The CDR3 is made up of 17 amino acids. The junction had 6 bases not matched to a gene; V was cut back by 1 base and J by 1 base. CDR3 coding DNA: TGTGCCAGCAGCTTAGGAGGTGCGGGGGGTTCCTACAATGAGCAGTTCTTC. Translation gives CASSLGGAGGSYNEQFF.

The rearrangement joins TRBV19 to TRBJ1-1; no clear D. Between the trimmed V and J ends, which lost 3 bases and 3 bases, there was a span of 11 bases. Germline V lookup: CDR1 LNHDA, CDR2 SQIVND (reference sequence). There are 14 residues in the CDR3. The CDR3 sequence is CASSIGSSHTEAFF. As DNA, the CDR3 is TGTGCCAGTAGTATTGGGAGTTCGCACACTGAAGCTTTCTTT.

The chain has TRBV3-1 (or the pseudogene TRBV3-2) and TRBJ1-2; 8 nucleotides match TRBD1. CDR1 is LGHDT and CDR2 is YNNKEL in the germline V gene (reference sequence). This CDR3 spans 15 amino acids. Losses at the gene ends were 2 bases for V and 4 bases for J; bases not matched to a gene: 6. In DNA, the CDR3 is TGTGCCAGCAGCCAAAAAGACAGGGGAATCTATGGCTACACCTTC. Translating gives CASSQKDRGIYGYTF.